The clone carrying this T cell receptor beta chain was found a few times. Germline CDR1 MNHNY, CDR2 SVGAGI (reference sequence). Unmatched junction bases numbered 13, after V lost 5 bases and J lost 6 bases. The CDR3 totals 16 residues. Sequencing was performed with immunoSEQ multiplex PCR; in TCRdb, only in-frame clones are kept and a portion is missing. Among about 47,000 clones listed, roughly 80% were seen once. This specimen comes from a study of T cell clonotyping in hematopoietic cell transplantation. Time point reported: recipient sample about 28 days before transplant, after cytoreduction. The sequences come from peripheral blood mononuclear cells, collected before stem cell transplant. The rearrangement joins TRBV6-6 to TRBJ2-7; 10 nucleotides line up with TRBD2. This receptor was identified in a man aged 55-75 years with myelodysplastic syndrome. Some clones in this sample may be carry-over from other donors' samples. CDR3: CASSTRSSGGSLEQYF. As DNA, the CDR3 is TGTGCCAGCAGTACGCGGTCTAGCGGGGGATCCCTCGAGCAGTACTTC.